This record concerns one TCR beta chain sequence. Its antigen is unknown. The sample is drawn from a study of cytomegalovirus exposure and HLA in healthy donors. At the level of the study: Researchers previously reported finding roughly 120 million unique TCR beta sequences from roughly 200 million T cells. General observations from the study: Using the classifier, cytomegalovirus status was reportedly diagnosed with high specificity and sensitivity. Productive status was seen about 87% or about 30% of the time for most TCR beta V segments in an earlier analysis.

Donors consisted of healthy bone marrow donors. The CDR3 contains 12 residues. Per germline, CDR1 SGHDN and CDR2 FVKESK. J lost 12 bases, V lost 5 bases, and 7 bases had no gene match. The PCR made use of 60 Vbeta and 13 Jbeta primers. The protocol was immunoSEQ multiplex PCR, while the TCRdb copy is restricted to in-frame clones and leaves out a portion. The table shows approximately 140,000 clones, with 78% occurring only once. The sequence was obtained from a woman between 18 and 29 years old in good health and CMV-seronegative. Sequenced sample: PBMCs. J is TRBJ2-1 and V is TRBV14; 7 nucleotides line up with TRBD1. The CDR3 region has the DNA TGTGCCAGCAGCTCCCAGGGGGTCCCGCAGTTCTTC. Translation gives CASSSQGVPQFF.